Each of the 2 T cell receptor beta chains below was sequenced from the same sample in a study of beta chain features in type 1 diabetes. The authors reverse transcribed all of the isolated RNA, so sequencing captured expressed TCRB transcripts. Assay: immunoSEQ multiplex PCR; the TCRdb copy retains only in-frame clones and omits some. The table shows 200,000 to 250,000 clones, with less than 35% occurring only once. The source material was central memory CD4+ T cells from blood. The receptors stem from a man aged 25-45 years in good health.

The gene calls are TRBV7-6 and TRBJ2-5; D might be TRBD1 (5 bases). Germline assignment: CDR1 SGHVS and CDR2 FNYEAQ. The CDR3 runs to 15 residues. Between the trimmed V and J ends, which lost 1 base and 5 bases, there was a span of 14 bases. Here the CDR3 DNA reads TGTGCCAGCAGCTTAGTCCGTGGCAGGGCGGAGACCCAGTACTTC. Residues: CASSLVRGRAETQYF.

The chain is built from TRBV6-5 and TRBJ2-3; 10 bases agree with TRBD2. The junction had 11 bases not matched to a gene; V was cut back by 10 bases and J by 4 bases. The germline V gene encodes CDR1 MNHEY and CDR2 SVGAGI. CDR3 length equals 15 residues. CDR3 sequence: CATTAGGPGPDTQYF. The CDR3 DNA is TGTGCCACGACAGCGGGGGGGCCGGGTCCAGATACGCAGTATTTT.